These T cell receptor beta chains were read from a single sample in a study of early T cells in non-severe SARS-CoV-2 infection. MiXCR was run by TCRdb on the 5' RACE reads, yielding one entry per CDR3 protein. The table shows over 60,000 distinct CDR3 sequences, with around a tenth occurring only once. Sequencing was performed on whole blood, taken at baseline. The origin of the receptors is an adult who was a healthcare worker with PCR-confirmed SARS-CoV-2 infection or an uninfected control (not recorded which). Both conserved end residues are part of each CDR3. The order of the fields is V gene, J gene, CDR3 protein.

>TRBV10-3|TRBJ2-1
CATQTGDYVNEQFF
>TRBV6-6|TRBJ2-7
CASSVPDNPNYEQYF
>TRBV10-3|TRBJ2-3
CAISDMAPDTQYF
>TRBV5-1|TRBJ1-1
CASSLMGPDGTEAFF
>TRBV30|TRBJ1-2
CAWTGQGVNGYTF
>TRBV5-1|TRBJ2-7
CASSLDGTGSYEQYF
>TRBV20-1|TRBJ1-2
CSASGTGDYGYTF
>TRBV11-2|TRBJ2-5
CASSLSTGGGETQYF
>TRBV7-2|TRBJ2-1
CASSLVLRGGYNNEQFF
>TRBV4-1|TRBJ2-7
CASSQSGQGREQYF
>TRBV19|TRBJ1-5
CASSIGGRGGQPQHF
>TRBV7-2|TRBJ2-1
CASSLDVSAGNEQFF
>TRBV5-8|TRBJ1-5
CASSLQGFSNQPQHF
>TRBV7-9|TRBJ1-2
CASSPTPGYGYTF
>TRBV3-1|TRBJ1-5
CASSQGQGGTQHF
>TRBV2|TRBJ2-5
CASSKERGQETQYF